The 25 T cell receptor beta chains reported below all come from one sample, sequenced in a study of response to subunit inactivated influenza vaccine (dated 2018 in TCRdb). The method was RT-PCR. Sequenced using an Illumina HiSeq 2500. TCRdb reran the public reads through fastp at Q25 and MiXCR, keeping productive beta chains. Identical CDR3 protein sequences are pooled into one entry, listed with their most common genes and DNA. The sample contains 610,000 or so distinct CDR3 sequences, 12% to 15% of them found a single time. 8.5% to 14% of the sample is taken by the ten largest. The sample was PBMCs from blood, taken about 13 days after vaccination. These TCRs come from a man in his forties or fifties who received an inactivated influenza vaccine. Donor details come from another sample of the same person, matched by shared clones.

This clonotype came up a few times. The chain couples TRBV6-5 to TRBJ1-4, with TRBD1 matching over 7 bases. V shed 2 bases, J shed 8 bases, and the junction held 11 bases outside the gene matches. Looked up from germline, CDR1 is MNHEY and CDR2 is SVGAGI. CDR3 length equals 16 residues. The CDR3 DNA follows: TGTGCCAGCAGTTACGCCCTTCGGACAGGTCGGGAAAAACTGTTTTTT. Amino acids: CASSYALRTGREKLFF.

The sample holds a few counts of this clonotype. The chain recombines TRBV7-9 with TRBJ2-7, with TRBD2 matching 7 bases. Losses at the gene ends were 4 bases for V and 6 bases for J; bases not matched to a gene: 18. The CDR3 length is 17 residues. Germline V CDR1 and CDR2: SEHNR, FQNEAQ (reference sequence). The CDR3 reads CASSSPPGLVQETEQYF. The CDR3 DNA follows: TGTGCCAGCAGCTCACCTCCCGGACTAGTCCAGGAGACCGAGCAGTACTTC.

The chain's CDR3 is CSATDYPRQGYGYTF. CDR3 coding DNA: TGCAGTGCTACGGACTACCCGAGGCAGGGTTATGGCTACACCTTC. This rearrangement joins TRBV20-1 to TRBJ1-2; tentatively, D is TRBD1 (5 bases). CDR3 length: 15 amino acids. V gave up 4 bases and J gave up 5 bases, with 20 bases separating them. Germline V gives CDR1 DFQATT, CDR2 SNEGSKA (reference sequence).

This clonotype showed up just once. Here the CDR3 reads CASSSGTVYTGELFF. The CDR3 nucleotides are TGCGCCAGCAGCTCCGGGACGGTCTACACCGGGGAGCTGTTTTTT. V gene TRBV5-1 combines with J gene TRBJ2-2, with D possibly being TRBD1 or TRBD2 (5 bases each). V gave up 3 bases and J gave up 3 bases, with 12 bases separating them. Germline V gene data show CDR1 as SGHRS and CDR2 as YFSETQ. The CDR3 spans 15 residues.

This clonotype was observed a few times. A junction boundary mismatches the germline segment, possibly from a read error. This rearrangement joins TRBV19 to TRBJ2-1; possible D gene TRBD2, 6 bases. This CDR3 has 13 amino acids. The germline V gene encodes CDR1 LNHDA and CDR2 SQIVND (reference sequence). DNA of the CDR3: TGTGCCAGTAGTATATCTAGTGGCGGGACGCGGGTCTTC. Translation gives CASSISSGGTRVF.

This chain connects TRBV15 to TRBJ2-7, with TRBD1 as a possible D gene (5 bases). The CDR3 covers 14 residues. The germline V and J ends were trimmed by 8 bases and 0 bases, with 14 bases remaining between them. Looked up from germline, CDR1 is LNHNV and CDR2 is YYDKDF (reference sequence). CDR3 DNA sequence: TGTGCCACCGCCGTGGGCAGGGCCTCCTACGAGCAGTACTTC. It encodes CATAVGRASYEQYF.

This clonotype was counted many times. CDR3 sequence reads: CSGGAGRTSEQFF. CDR3 sequence (DNA): TGCAGTGGGGGGGCAGGGAGAACCTCCGAGCAGTTCTTC. The V gene is TRBV29-1, the J gene TRBJ2-1; perhaps TRBD2 as D (7 bases). The CDR3 runs to 13 residues. Germline V gives CDR1 SQVTM, CDR2 ANQGSEA.

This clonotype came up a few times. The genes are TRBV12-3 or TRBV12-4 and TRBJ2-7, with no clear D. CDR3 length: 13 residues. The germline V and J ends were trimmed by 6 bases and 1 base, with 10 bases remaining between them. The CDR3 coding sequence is TGTGCCAGCAGCCGCAGCGTTTCCTACGAGCAGTACTTC. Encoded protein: CASSRSVSYEQYF.

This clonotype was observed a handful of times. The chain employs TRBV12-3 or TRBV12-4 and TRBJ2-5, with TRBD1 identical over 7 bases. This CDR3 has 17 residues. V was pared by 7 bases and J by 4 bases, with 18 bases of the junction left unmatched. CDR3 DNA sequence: TGTGCCAGCACCGGGGAGAGGCAGGGGGTGAGAGGAGAGACCCAGTACTTC. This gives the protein CASTGERQGVRGETQYF.

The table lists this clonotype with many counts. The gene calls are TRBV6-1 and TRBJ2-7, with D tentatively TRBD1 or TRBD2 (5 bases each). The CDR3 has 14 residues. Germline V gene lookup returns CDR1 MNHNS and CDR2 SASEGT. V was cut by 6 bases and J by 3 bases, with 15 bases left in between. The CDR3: CASSRGQGNYEQYF. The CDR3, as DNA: TGTGCCAGCAGCCGGGGCCAGGGAAACTACGAGCAGTACTTC.

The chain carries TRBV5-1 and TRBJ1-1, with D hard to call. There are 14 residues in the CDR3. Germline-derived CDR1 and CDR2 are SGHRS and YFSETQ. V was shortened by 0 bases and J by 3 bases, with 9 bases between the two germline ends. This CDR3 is CASSLVGFDTEAFF. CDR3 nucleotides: TGCGCCAGCAGCTTGGTTGGGTTTGACACTGAAGCTTTCTTT.

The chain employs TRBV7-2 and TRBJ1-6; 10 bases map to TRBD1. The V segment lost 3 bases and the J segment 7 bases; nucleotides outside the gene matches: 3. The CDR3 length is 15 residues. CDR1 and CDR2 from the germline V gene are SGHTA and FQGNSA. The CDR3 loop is CASSFGTGVNSPLHF. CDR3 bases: TGTGCCAGCAGCTTTGGGACAGGGGTAAATTCACCCCTCCACTTT.

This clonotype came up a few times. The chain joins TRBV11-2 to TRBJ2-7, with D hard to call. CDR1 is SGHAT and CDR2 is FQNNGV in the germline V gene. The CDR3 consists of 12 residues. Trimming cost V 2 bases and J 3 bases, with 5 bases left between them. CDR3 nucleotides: TGTGCCAGCAGCTTACCCCACTACGAGCAGTACTTC. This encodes CASSLPHYEQYF.

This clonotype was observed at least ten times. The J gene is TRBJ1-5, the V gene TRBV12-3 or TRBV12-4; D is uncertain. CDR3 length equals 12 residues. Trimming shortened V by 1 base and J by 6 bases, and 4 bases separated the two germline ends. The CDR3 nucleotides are TGTGCCAGCAGTTTAGTGCGTCAGCCCCAGCATTTT. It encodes CASSLVRQPQHF.

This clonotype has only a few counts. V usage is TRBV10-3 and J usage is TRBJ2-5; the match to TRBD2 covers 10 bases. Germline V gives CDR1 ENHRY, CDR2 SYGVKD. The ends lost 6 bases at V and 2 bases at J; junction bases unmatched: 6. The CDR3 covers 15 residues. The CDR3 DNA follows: TGTGCCATCAGAAGTGGTAGCGGGGGGCAAGAGACCCAGTACTTC. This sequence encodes CAIRSGSGGQETQYF.

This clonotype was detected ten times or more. This CDR3 reads CASSLWSDRRYSNQPQHF. CDR3 in DNA: TGTGCCAGCAGTTTATGGTCAGACAGGCGGTACAGCAATCAGCCCCAGCATTTT. The gene calls are TRBV28 and TRBJ1-5, with D perhaps matching TRBD1 (6 bases). Trimming cost V 0 bases and J 1 base, with 16 bases left between them. The CDR3 contains 18 residues. Germline V CDR1 and CDR2: MDHEN, SYDVKM.

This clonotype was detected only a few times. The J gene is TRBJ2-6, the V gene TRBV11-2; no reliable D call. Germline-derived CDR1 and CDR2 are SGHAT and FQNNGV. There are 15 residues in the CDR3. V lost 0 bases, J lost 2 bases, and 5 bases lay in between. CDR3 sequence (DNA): TGTGCCAGCAGCTTAGATTCCGCTGGGGCCAACGTCCTGACTTTC. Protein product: CASSLDSAGANVLTF.

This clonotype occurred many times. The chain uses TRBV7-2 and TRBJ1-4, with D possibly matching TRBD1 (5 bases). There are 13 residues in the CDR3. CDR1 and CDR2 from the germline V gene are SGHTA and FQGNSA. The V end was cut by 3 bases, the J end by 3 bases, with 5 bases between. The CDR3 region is CASSLGANEKLFF. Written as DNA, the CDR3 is TGTGCCAGCAGCTTGGGGGCTAATGAAAAACTGTTTTTT. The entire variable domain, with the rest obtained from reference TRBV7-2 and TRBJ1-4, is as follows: GAGVSQSPSNKVTEKGKDVELRCDPISGHTALYWYRQSLGQGLEFLIYFQGNSAPDKSGLPSDRFSAERTGGSVSTLTIQRTQQEDSAVYLCASSLGANEKLFFGSGTQLSVL.

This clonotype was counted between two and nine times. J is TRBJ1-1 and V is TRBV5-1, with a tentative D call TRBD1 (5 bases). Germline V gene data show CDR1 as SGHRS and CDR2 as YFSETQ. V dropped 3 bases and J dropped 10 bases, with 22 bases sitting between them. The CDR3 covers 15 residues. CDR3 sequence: CASSSLGTPHEGAFF. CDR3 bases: TGCGCCAGCAGCTCGTTGGGGACTCCCCACGAGGGAGCTTTCTTT.

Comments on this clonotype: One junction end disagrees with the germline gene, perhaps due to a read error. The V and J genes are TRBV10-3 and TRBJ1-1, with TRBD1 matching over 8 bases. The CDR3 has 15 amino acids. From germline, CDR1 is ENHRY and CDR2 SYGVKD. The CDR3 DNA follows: TGTGTCATCAGCGATTCCAACAGGGGGGGTACTGAAGCTTTCTTT. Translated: CVISDSNRGGTEAFF.

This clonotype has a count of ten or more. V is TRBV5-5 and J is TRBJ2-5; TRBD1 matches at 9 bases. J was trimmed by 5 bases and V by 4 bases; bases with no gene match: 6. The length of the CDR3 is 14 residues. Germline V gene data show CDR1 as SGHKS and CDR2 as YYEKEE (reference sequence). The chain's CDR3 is CASSDGQGRETQYF. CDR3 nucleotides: TGTGCCAGCAGCGACGGACAGGGGCGTGAGACCCAGTACTTC.

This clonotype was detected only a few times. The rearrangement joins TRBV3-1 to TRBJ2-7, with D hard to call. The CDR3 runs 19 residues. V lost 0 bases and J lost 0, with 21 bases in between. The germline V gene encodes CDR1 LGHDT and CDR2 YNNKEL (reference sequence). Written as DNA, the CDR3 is TGTGCCAGCAGCCAAGATCCGCGTAGTTGGCAGGCAAGCTCCTACGAGCAGTACTTC. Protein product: CASSQDPRSWQASSYEQYF.

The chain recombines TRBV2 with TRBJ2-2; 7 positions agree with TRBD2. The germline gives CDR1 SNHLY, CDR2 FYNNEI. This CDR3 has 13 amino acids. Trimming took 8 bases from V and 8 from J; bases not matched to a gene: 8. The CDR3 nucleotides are TGTGCCAGCGGTAGACTAGCTTCGGGGGAGCTGTTTTTT. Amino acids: CASGRLASGELFF.

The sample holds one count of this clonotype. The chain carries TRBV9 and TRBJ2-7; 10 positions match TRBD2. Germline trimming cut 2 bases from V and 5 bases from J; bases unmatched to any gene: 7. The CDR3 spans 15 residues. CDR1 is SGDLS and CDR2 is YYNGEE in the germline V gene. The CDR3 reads CASSVTSGNRNEQYF. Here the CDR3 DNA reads TGTGCCAGCAGCGTCACTAGCGGGAACCGGAACGAGCAGTACTTC.

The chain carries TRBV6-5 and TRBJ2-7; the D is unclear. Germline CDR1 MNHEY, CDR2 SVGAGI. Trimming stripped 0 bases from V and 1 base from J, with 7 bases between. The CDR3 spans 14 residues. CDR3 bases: TGTGCCAGCAGTTACTCGATGGAGTCCTACGAGCAGTACTTC. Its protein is CASSYSMESYEQYF.